The 30 T cell receptor beta chains below were found in one sample sequenced in a study of T cell responses to AZD1222 COVID-19 vaccine (dated by TCRdb to the early 2020s). The sample's time point, from its label and the paper: baseline before first vaccination. The protocol used for the library was the immunoSEQ multiplex PCR assay. The table comes from immuneACCESS by way of TCRdb, which keeps in-frame sequences with V and J called. Part of the clones is missing from these tables; in studies checked, under half for an unresolved V gene and the rest for unknown reasons. This sample holds roughly 100,000 clones; around nine tenths were observed only once. Of the sample, 20% to 25% falls within the top ten clones. The specimen comprised peripheral blood, sampled on day 0 of AZD1222 vaccination. These receptors were taken from an adult in good health.

V and J are TRBV3-1 (or the pseudogene TRBV3-2) and TRBJ2-5; tentatively, D is TRBD2 (7 bases). V lost 4 bases to trimming and J lost 2 bases, with 35 bases between them. The CDR3 has 22 amino acids. Germline CDR1 LGHDT, CDR2 YNNKEL (reference sequence). Here the CDR3 reads CASSLVFWARFGGLMAQETQYF. CDR3 nucleotide sequence: TGTGCCAGCAGCCTCGTTTTTTGGGCTAGGTTCGGGGGGCTTATGGCACAAGAGACCCAGTACTTC.

The rearrangement uses TRBV9 and TRBJ2-4; TRBD2 is a possible D gene (5 bases). V was trimmed by 0 bases and J by 8 bases, leaving 12 bases between them. CDR1 SGDLS and CDR2 YYNGEE come from the germline V gene. This CDR3 region has 14 residues. CDR3 sequence: CASSVGVGAHIQYF. The CDR3, as DNA: TGTGCCAGCAGCGTAGGGGTGGGAGCCCACATTCAGTACTTC.

This clone was detected only once. V usage is TRBV14 and J usage is TRBJ1-4; tentative D call: TRBD1 (5 bases). Per germline, CDR1 SGHDN and CDR2 FVKESK. With 0 bases removed from V and 3 bases from J, the gap between germline ends came to 17 bases. This CDR3 region has 18 residues. The CDR3 DNA reads as TGTGCCAGCAGCCAAGATCTGTGGCAGGGAACGGCTAATGAAAAACTGTTTTTT. This gives the protein CASSQDLWQGTANEKLFF.

The CDR3 loop reads CASSLDLRGRADTQYF. The CDR3 DNA follows: TGTGCCAGCAGCTTAGATCTGCGGGGGAGGGCAGATACGCAGTATTTT. The chain employs TRBV13 and TRBJ2-3; the match to TRBD2 covers 7 bases. Losses at the gene ends were 1 base for V and 4 bases for J; bases not matched to a gene: 8. The CDR3 covers 16 residues. Germline values: CDR1 PRHDT, CDR2 FYEKMQ (reference sequence).

The chain carries TRBV6-5 and TRBJ1-2; D uncertain. Trimming left V 6 bases short and J 7 bases short, with 15 bases between. Germline-derived CDR1 and CDR2 are MNHEY and SVGAGI. The CDR3 covers 13 residues. CDR3 DNA: TGTGCCAGCAGCCCGGGCCTTAGGAGTGGCTACACCTTC. Translation: CASSPGLRSGYTF.

The chain employs TRBV12-3 or TRBV12-4 and TRBJ2-5; D call uncertain. Trimming shortened V by 5 bases and J by 4 bases, and 11 bases separated the two germline ends. The CDR3 extends over 13 amino acids. CDR3 protein: CASSLQTRETQYF. CDR3 nucleotides: TGTGCCAGCAGTCTACAAACCCGAGAGACCCAGTACTTC.

V is TRBV6-5 and J is TRBJ1-4; D unresolved. This CDR3 contains 14 residues. CDR1 is MNHEY and CDR2 is SVGAGI in the germline V gene. Trimming left V 6 bases short and J 7 bases short, with 15 bases between. CDR3 nucleotides: TGTGCCAGCAGATTCGGGCTTCCGAGTGAAAAACTGTTTTTT. Protein: CASRFGLPSEKLFF.

The rearrangement links TRBV29-1 to TRBJ1-1; D perhaps matches TRBD1 (5 bases). The ends were cut back, 2 bases at V and 5 bases at J, with 15 bases in the middle. Looked up from germline, CDR1 is SQVTM and CDR2 is ANQGSEA. The length of the CDR3 is 14 residues. In nucleotides, the CDR3 is TGCAGCGTTGAATGGCAGGGCGTAACGACTGAAGCTTTCTTT. Encoded protein: CSVEWQGVTTEAFF.

This chain uses TRBV7-2 with TRBJ1-2; 10 bases align to TRBD1. The CDR3 has 14 residues. Germline CDR1 is SGHTA and CDR2 is FQGNSA. With V trimmed by 5 bases and J by 6 bases, 6 bases remained unmatched. The CDR3 coding sequence is TGTGCCAGCAGCACGGGACAGGGGACTGATGGCTACACCTTC. Its translation is CASSTGQGTDGYTF.

The count of this clone is one. The DNA for the CDR3 is TGTGCCAGCACACGGGCGCGGGGGGAGACCCAGTACTTC. It specifies CASTRARGETQYF. The J gene is TRBJ2-5, the V gene TRBV6-5, with 7 positions matching TRBD2. The CDR3 is 13 residues long. Germline V gives CDR1 MNHEY, CDR2 SVGAGI. The junction had 7 bases not matched to a gene; V was cut back by 7 bases and J by 5 bases.

The chain combines TRBV5-1 with TRBJ1-1, with 9 bases identical to TRBD1. Germline-derived CDR1 and CDR2 are SGHRS and YFSETQ. With 5 bases clipped from V and 4 bases from J, the junction kept 12 bases outside the gene matches. CDR3 length: 16 amino acids. The CDR3 DNA reads TGCGCCAGCAGTCAACCGCCGGGACAGGGTGTCACTGAAGCTTTCTTT. As protein: CASSQPPGQGVTEAFF.

This clone was observed once. The rearrangement joins TRBV12-3 or TRBV12-4 to TRBJ1-1; D is uncertain. Trimming took 1 base from V and 3 from J, leaving 6 bases between them. The CDR3 runs to 13 residues. CDR3 region: CASSLEPYTEAFF. CDR3 sequence (DNA): TGTGCCAGCAGTTTAGAGCCCTACACTGAAGCTTTCTTT.

The chain combines TRBV6-5 with TRBJ1-2; D remains ambiguous. The CDR3 loop spans 14 amino acids. The germline V and J ends were trimmed by 6 bases and 6 bases, with 17 bases remaining between them. Per germline, CDR1 MNHEY and CDR2 SVGAGI. The chain's CDR3 is CASRPGPRPDGYTF. CDR3 sequence (DNA): TGTGCCAGCAGACCGGGCCCTCGCCCGGATGGCTACACCTTC.

The gene calls are TRBV7-3 and TRBJ1-1; D is uncertain. Germline assignment: CDR1 SGHTA and CDR2 FQGTGA. V shed 5 bases and J shed 4 bases, with 17 bases lying between them. The CDR3 contains 15 residues. The DNA of the CDR3 is TGTGCCAGCAGCCCCAGGTTAATGGGTGTCACTGAAGCTTTCTTT. It yields the protein CASSPRLMGVTEAFF.

V is TRBV3-1 (or the pseudogene TRBV3-2) and J is TRBJ2-7; D is ambiguous. This CDR3 is built from 13 residues. Germline CDR1 LGHDT, CDR2 YNNKEL (reference sequence). The V gene lost 3 bases and the J gene lost 0 bases, with 6 bases spanning the gap. CDR3 in DNA: TGTGCCAGCAGCCAGCTTGACTCCTACGAGCAGTACTTC. It specifies CASSQLDSYEQYF.

The genes are TRBV27 and TRBJ1-5, with 9 nucleotides matching TRBD1. This CDR3 is built from 17 residues. The V gene's germline CDR1 is MNHEY and CDR2 SMNVEV (reference sequence). Trimming removed 5 bases from V and 1 base from J; junction bases left unmatched: 9. CDR3 region: CASSISGTGLSNQPQHF. CDR3 sequence (DNA): TGTGCCAGCAGTATTTCCGGGACAGGGTTAAGCAATCAGCCCCAGCATTTT.

This chain links TRBV29-1 with TRBJ2-7, with 8 bases matching TRBD1. Germline trimming cut 7 bases from V and 0 bases from J; bases unmatched to any gene: 5. The CDR3 runs to 13 residues. Germline V gene lookup returns CDR1 SQVTM and CDR2 ANQGSEA. The CDR3 region has the DNA TGCAGCGCCCGCGGGACAGGCTCCTACGAGCAGTACTTC. Its translation: CSARGTGSYEQYF.

CDR3 bases: TGTGCCAGCTCACCCACAGCGGGAGACGAGACCCAGTACTTC. Its protein is CASSPTAGDETQYF. The chain recombines TRBV18 with TRBJ2-5; 8 bases are shared with TRBD2. Germline V lookup: CDR1 KGHSH, CDR2 LQKENI. The trim removed 3 bases at V and 5 bases at J, leaving 5 bases unmatched. The CDR3 loop spans 14 amino acids.

The gene calls are TRBV5-1 and TRBJ1-1; D is unclear. Germline CDR1 reads SGHRS; CDR2 reads YFSETQ. The CDR3 runs to 13 residues. V lost 4 bases and J lost 5, with 12 bases in between. The CDR3 here is CASSPQASTEAFF. The CDR3 DNA sequence: TGCGCCAGCAGCCCACAAGCGAGTACTGAAGCTTTCTTT.

This chain links TRBV24-1 with TRBJ2-5, with 7 bases aligning to TRBD2. The CDR3 contains 14 residues. CDR1 and CDR2 (germline): KGHDR, SFDVKD. V was pared by 6 bases and J by 5 bases, with 8 bases of the junction left unmatched. DNA for the CDR3: TGTGCCACCAGTTCCGGGGGGATTCTGGAGACCCAGTACTTC. Protein: CATSSGGILETQYF.

The rearrangement joins TRBV15 to TRBJ2-3, with 8 bases lining up with TRBD1. Trimming cost V 4 bases and J 4 bases; bases outside gene matches: 13. CDR1 LNHNV and CDR2 YYDKDF come from the germline V gene (reference sequence). The length of the CDR3 is 17 residues. CDR3 residues: CATSTIGQGDLADTQYF. DNA of the CDR3: TGTGCCACCAGCACAATAGGACAGGGAGATTTGGCAGATACGCAGTATTTT. Complete variable domain (other parts from reference TRBV15 and TRBJ2-3): DAMVIQNPRYQVTQFGKPVTLSCSQTLNHNVMYWYQQKSSQAPKLLFHYYDKDFNNEADTPDNFQSRRPNTSFCFLDIRSPGLGDTAMYLCATSTIGQGDLADTQYFGPGTRLTVL.

V usage is TRBV2 and J usage is TRBJ1-1; D is unclear. The V gene's germline CDR1 is SNHLY and CDR2 FYNNEI. The V end lost 7 bases, the J end lost 0 bases, and 3 bases lay between the germline ends. The CDR3 loop spans 11 amino acids. The CDR3 DNA is TGTGCCAGCATATTGAACACTGAAGCTTTCTTT. It codes for CASILNTEAFF.

This chain uses TRBV6-1 with TRBJ1-1, with D uncertain. This CDR3 contains 14 residues. CDR1 and CDR2 (germline): MNHNS, SASEGT. Trimming pared 0 bases from V and 9 bases from J, leaving 14 bases between. DNA of the CDR3: TGTGCCAGCAGTGAAGCGTCGGTGAGGGCTCAAGCTTTCTTT. Encoded protein: CASSEASVRAQAFF.

The genes are TRBV21-1 and TRBJ2-1; no DNA check was done on the table's D call, TRBD1. TRBV21-1 is listed as a pseudogene. CDR3 length: 16 amino acids. DNA for the CDR3: TGTGCCAGCAGCAGCGGGACAGCTCAAGACTACAATGAGCAGTTCTTC. Residues: CASSSGTAQDYNEQFF.

V is TRBV27 and J is TRBJ2-1; 9 bases map to TRBD2. The V gene end was trimmed by 4 bases and the J gene end by 7 bases; junction bases not matched to a gene: 5. Germline V gene lookup returns CDR1 MNHEY and CDR2 SMNVEV (reference sequence). The CDR3 spans 14 residues. The chain's CDR3 is CASSSGGRVNEQFF. Here the CDR3 DNA reads TGTGCCAGCAGTTCTGGCGGGAGGGTTAATGAGCAGTTCTTC.

The chain recombines TRBV6-5 with TRBJ1-2; D is unresolved. CDR1 and CDR2 (germline): MNHEY, SVGAGI. The V gene lost 5 bases and the J gene lost 2 bases, with 12 bases spanning the gap. The CDR3 has 14 residues. The CDR3 here is CASSSDTLNYGYTF. In DNA form, the CDR3 reads TGTGCCAGCAGTAGTGACACCTTAAACTATGGCTACACCTTC.

This rearrangement joins TRBV21-1 to TRBJ2-7; the D call TRBD1 from the table was never checked on the DNA. TRBV21-1 is a pseudogene segment. The CDR3 has 16 amino acids. The CDR3 DNA is TGTGCCAGCCCGAAAGGGGTGATTCCTAGCTCCTACGAGCAGTACTTC. It codes for CASPKGVIPSSYEQYF.

This clone has just a few counts. J is TRBJ2-3 and V is TRBV5-1, with D perhaps matching TRBD2 (5 bases). The CDR3 runs 15 residues. The germline V gene has CDR1 SGHRS and CDR2 YFSETQ. The ends were cut back, 3 bases at V and 0 bases at J, with 11 bases in the middle. The CDR3 reads CASSWQDFSTDTQYF. The CDR3 DNA sequence: TGCGCCAGCAGCTGGCAGGACTTTAGCACAGATACGCAGTATTTT.

This clone has only one observation. This chain joins TRBV7-6 and TRBJ2-7; TRBD1 agrees at 10 bases. V lost 3 bases, J lost 3 bases, and 5 bases stayed unmatched. Germline loops: CDR1 SGHVS, CDR2 FNYEAQ. There are 15 residues in the CDR3. The CDR3 nucleotides are TGTGCCAGCAGCTTCTCCGGACAGGGGGACTACGAGCAGTACTTC. This gives the protein CASSFSGQGDYEQYF. The whole variable domain, filled in from reference TRBV7-6 and TRBJ2-7, reads GAGVSQSPRYKVTKRGQDVALRCDPISGHVSLYWYRQALGQGPEFLTYFNYEAQQDKSGLPNDRFSAERPEGSISTLTIQRTEQRDSAMYRCASSFSGQGDYEQYFGPGTRLTVT.

This chain joins TRBV7-2 and TRBJ2-1; 7 bases fit TRBD1. V shed 5 bases and J 7 bases; nucleotides not matched to a gene: 11. CDR3 length equals 15 residues. Germline CDR1 is SGHTA and CDR2 is FQGNSA. The CDR3 nucleotides read TGTGCCAGCAGCCGGGACAGCGCGACGGGGAATGAGCAGTTCTTC. Translation: CASSRDSATGNEQFF. The entire variable domain, with the rest obtained from reference TRBV7-2 and TRBJ2-1, is as follows: GAGVSQSPSNKVTEKGKDVELRCDPISGHTALYWYRQSLGQGLEFLIYFQGNSAPDKSGLPSDRFSAERTGGSVSTLTIQRTQQEDSAVYLCASSRDSATGNEQFFGPGTRLTVL.